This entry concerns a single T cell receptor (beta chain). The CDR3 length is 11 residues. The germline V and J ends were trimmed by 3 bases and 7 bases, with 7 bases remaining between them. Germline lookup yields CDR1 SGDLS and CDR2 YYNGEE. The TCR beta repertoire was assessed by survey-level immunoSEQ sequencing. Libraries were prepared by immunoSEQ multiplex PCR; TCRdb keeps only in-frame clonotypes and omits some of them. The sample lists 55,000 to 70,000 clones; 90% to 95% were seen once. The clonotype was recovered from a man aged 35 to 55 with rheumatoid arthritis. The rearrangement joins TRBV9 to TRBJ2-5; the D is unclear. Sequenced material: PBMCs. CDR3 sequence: CASSAKGTQYF. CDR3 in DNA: TGTGCCAGCAGCGCCAAAGGGACCCAGTACTTC.